Below are 9 T cell receptor beta chains sequenced from a single sample in a study of response to subunit inactivated influenza vaccine. MiXCR was run by TCRdb on the RT-PCR reads, yielding one entry per CDR3 protein. The sample holds 500,000 or so distinct CDR3 sequences, 16% seen once. The material sequenced was CD4+ T cells sorted from PBMCs, taken roughly 24 months after vaccination. Source of these receptors: a man between 50 and 69 years old who received an inactivated influenza vaccine.

V and J are TRBV10-3 and TRBJ1-2; D might be TRBD1 (5 bases). Trimming cost V 7 bases and J 1 base, with 22 bases left between them. There are 17 residues in the CDR3. CDR1 ENHRY and CDR2 SYGVKD come from the germline V gene. CDR3 sequence (DNA): TGTGCCATCACCTCCCAGGGCACAGCGGGGGGTAACTATGGCTACACCTTC. Its translation: CAITSQGTAGGNYGYTF.

This clonotype has a handful of counts. This chain links TRBV14 with TRBJ1-2; D unclear. Trimming pared 2 bases from V and 6 bases from J, leaving 10 bases between. From germline, CDR1 is SGHDN and CDR2 FVKESK. The CDR3 contains 13 residues. The CDR3 DNA reads as TGTGCCAGCAGCCAACCGAGCAGGCATGGCTACACCTTC. Translating gives CASSQPSRHGYTF.

In DNA, the CDR3 is TGTGCCATCAGTGAGTCGTGGGACAGCTATAATTCACCCCTCCACTTT. Protein product: CAISESWDSYNSPLHF. J is TRBJ1-6 and V is TRBV10-3; TRBD1 aligns across 7 bases. The CDR3 runs 16 residues. Per germline, CDR1 ENHRY and CDR2 SYGVKD. The trim removed 0 bases at V and 3 bases at J, leaving 2 bases unmatched.

This clonotype was seen at least ten times. The gene calls are TRBV15 and TRBJ2-3; 9 bases map to TRBD1. There are 15 residues in the CDR3. Trimming removed 5 bases from V and 0 bases from J; junction bases left unmatched: 3. The germline CDR1 and CDR2 sequences are LNHNV and YYDKDF (reference sequence). The CDR3 protein is CATSRGQGSTDTQYF. CDR3 in DNA: TGTGCCACCAGCCGCGGACAGGGGAGCACAGATACGCAGTATTTT.

This chain links TRBV6-2 or TRBV6-3 with TRBJ2-7; the D call may be TRBD1 or TRBD2 (5 bases each). The CDR3 is made up of 18 amino acids. Germline values: CDR1 MNHEY, CDR2 SVGEGT. With 0 bases removed from V and 2 bases from J, the gap between germline ends came to 20 bases. The CDR3 nucleotides are TGTGCCAGCAGTTACTCGAATACGGGGCAGTTCACCGCCTACGAGCAGTACTTC. Translated: CASSYSNTGQFTAYEQYF.

The J gene is TRBJ2-3, the V gene TRBV5-5; 7 bases line up with TRBD2. Germline V gene sequence: CDR1 SGHKS, CDR2 YYEKEE (reference sequence). Unmatched junction bases numbered 4, after V lost 3 bases and J lost 0 bases. This CDR3 has 15 residues. This chain's CDR3 is CASSWRGFSTDTQYF. For the CDR3, the DNA is TGTGCCAGCAGCTGGCGGGGGTTTAGCACAGATACGCAGTATTTT.

This clonotype showed up just a few times. CDR3 region: CASRVAALYNEQFF. CDR3 coding DNA: TGTGCCAGCAGGGTAGCGGCCCTCTACAATGAGCAGTTCTTC. The chain joins TRBV7-2 to TRBJ2-1; weak D call: TRBD2 (6 bases). V lost 6 bases and J lost 3, with 12 bases in between. The V gene's germline CDR1 is SGHTA and CDR2 FQGNSA. The CDR3 extends over 14 amino acids.

This clonotype was observed a few times. The J gene is TRBJ2-4, the V gene TRBV20-1, with 9 bases matching TRBD2. CDR3 length: 14 residues. The V gene's germline CDR1 is DFQATT and CDR2 SNEGSKA (reference sequence). Losses at the gene ends were 1 base for V and 6 bases for J; bases not matched to a gene: 4. CDR3 in DNA: TGCAGTGCTAGAGTAGCGGGGGACTTAAACATTCAGTACTTC. Translation gives CSARVAGDLNIQYF.

This chain uses TRBV7-2 with TRBJ1-2, with 10 bases fitting TRBD1. Germline V gives CDR1 SGHTA, CDR2 FQGNSA. This CDR3 has 17 amino acids. V trimming: 3 bases; J trimming: 4 bases; junction bases outside the gene matches: 11. The CDR3 DNA sequence: TGTGCCAGCAGCTTCCAAAATTGGGGACAGGGGTCCTATGGCTACACCTTC. Its protein is CASSFQNWGQGSYGYTF.